One and the same sample provided the 26 T cell receptor beta chains below, sequenced in a study of shared clonotypes between healthy human individuals. Assay used: immunoSEQ multiplex PCR; TCRdb lists only in-frame clones, some missing. The table includes 900,000 to 1,200,000 clones, approximately 80% detected once. Sequences were obtained from memory CD4+ T cells from PBMCs. The subset denotes: CD45RA-negative fraction. The origin of the receptors is a young man in good health. Some clones in this sample may be carry-over from other donors' samples.

V usage is TRBV29-1 and J usage is TRBJ2-6; D unresolved. The V gene's germline CDR1 is SQVTM and CDR2 ANQGSEA. The CDR3 runs 13 residues. V dropped 8 bases and J dropped 0 bases, with 8 bases sitting between them. The CDR3: CSLPGSGANVLTF. In nucleotides, the CDR3 is TGCAGCCTCCCGGGCTCTGGGGCCAACGTCCTGACTTTC.

V and J are TRBV7-2 and TRBJ2-3; 12 bases agree with TRBD2. The CDR3 is 15 amino acids. V dropped 4 bases and J dropped 6; count of bases not matched to a gene: 5. Germline V gene data show CDR1 as SGHTA and CDR2 as FQGNSA. CDR3 in DNA: TGTGCCAGCAGCTATGCCGGGACTAGCGGGGATACGCAGTATTTT. Its protein is CASSYAGTSGDTQYF.

The chain combines TRBV27 with TRBJ1-2, with D possibly being TRBD1 (6 bases). V lost 5 bases to trimming and J lost 5 bases, with 12 bases between them. The CDR3 is made up of 13 amino acids. Germline assignment: CDR1 MNHEY and CDR2 SMNVEV (reference sequence). CDR3 DNA sequence: TGTGCCAGCAGTAGCGGACAGCGATATGGCTACACCTTC. Its translation: CASSSGQRYGYTF.

This clone was found a few times. CDR3 region: CASSLLGRGRDNEQFF. The DNA for the CDR3 is TGTGCCAGCAGTTTGTTGGGCAGGGGGCGAGACAATGAGCAGTTCTTC. The chain carries TRBV28 and TRBJ2-1; 8 bases are a match to TRBD1. CDR1 and CDR2 from the germline V gene are MDHEN and SYDVKM. The CDR3 runs 16 residues. Trimming took 3 bases from V and 5 from J; bases not matched to a gene: 9. Drawing the rest from reference TRBV28 and TRBJ2-1, the complete variable domain is DVKVTQSSRYLVKRTGEKVFLECVQDMDHENMFWYRQDPGLGLRLIYFSYDVKMKEKGDIPEGYSVSREKKERFSLILESASTNQTSMYLCASSLLGRGRDNEQFFGPGTRLTVL.

To note about this clone: One end of the junction fails to match germline, which may point to a read error. The chain employs TRBV2 and TRBJ2-1; unclear D gene. Germline values: CDR1 SNHLY, CDR2 FYNNEI. The CDR3 is 12 amino acids. The CDR3 DNA is TGTGCCAGCAGTGTCCCCTCTCGGCTAGAGATCTTC. This gives the protein CASSVPSRLEIF.

V is TRBV5-1 and J is TRBJ2-7; D is uncertain. Germline CDR1 reads SGHRS; CDR2 reads YFSETQ. Trimming removed 4 bases at V and 2 bases at J, with 13 bases between. CDR3 length equals 14 residues. The CDR3 coding sequence is TGCGCCAGCAGCCGACCGTCGGAAGCCTACGAGCAGTACTTC. Translation: CASSRPSEAYEQYF.

This clone was picked up a small number of times. The rearrangement joins TRBV27 to TRBJ2-7; 7 nucleotides line up with TRBD1. The junction had 5 bases not matched to a gene; V was cut back by 1 base and J by 2 bases. This CDR3 is 15 amino acids long. Germline loops: CDR1 MNHEY, CDR2 SMNVEV (reference sequence). CDR3 DNA: TGTGCCAGCAGTTTATGGTCGGGACAGACCTACGAGCAGTACTTC. Encoded protein: CASSLWSGQTYEQYF.

The chain combines TRBV21-1 with TRBJ2-5; whether TRBD2, the table's D call, matches the DNA was not checked. TRBV21-1 is tagged as a pseudogene. CDR3 length: 16 amino acids. As DNA, the CDR3 is TGTGCCAGCAGCCTTGGGACTAGCGGGGCGCAAGAGACCCAGTACTTC. Encoded protein: CASSLGTSGAQETQYF.

V is TRBV5-1 and J is TRBJ2-1, with a tentative D call TRBD2 (7 bases). V shed 4 bases and J shed 6 bases, with 14 bases lying between them. This CDR3 comprises 14 residues. Per the germline V gene, CDR1 is SGHRS and CDR2 is YFSETQ. The CDR3 region has the DNA TGCGCCAGCAGCCCTCGGGGAGGGGGCAATGAGCAGTTCTTC. Protein sequence: CASSPRGGGNEQFF.

V and J are TRBV28 and TRBJ2-5; no clear D. The CDR3 has 12 amino acids. The germline V and J ends were trimmed by 5 bases and 5 bases, with 9 bases remaining between them. Germline CDR1 is MDHEN and CDR2 is SYDVKM. The CDR3 DNA sequence: TGTGCCAGCAGTGAGATACGGGAGACCCAGTACTTC. Encoded protein: CASSEIRETQYF.

This clone was detected only a few times. The chain carries TRBV28 and TRBJ2-7; 7 bases fit TRBD1. The ends lost 5 bases at V and 5 bases at J; junction bases unmatched: 15. This CDR3 spans 16 amino acids. Per the germline V gene, CDR1 is MDHEN and CDR2 is SYDVKM. The CDR3 region has the DNA TGTGCCAGCAGTCGCCTGGACAGGTTGAGAGCGCACGAGCAGTACTTC. It encodes CASSRLDRLRAHEQYF.

The rearrangement joins TRBV6-6 to TRBJ1-2; D may be TRBD1 (6 bases). The germline V gene has CDR1 MNHNY and CDR2 SVGAGI (reference sequence). This CDR3 has 12 amino acids. V was clipped by 8 bases and J by 5 bases, with 12 bases between them. CDR3 sequence reads: CASAGEGYGYTF. The CDR3 region has the DNA TGTGCCAGCGCAGGGGAGGGATATGGCTACACCTTC.

The chain carries TRBV6-1 and TRBJ1-5; D is perhaps TRBD1 (6 bases). CDR3 length: 16 residues. The germline V and J ends were trimmed by 4 bases and 11 bases, with 24 bases remaining between them. Looked up from germline, CDR1 is MNHNS and CDR2 is SASEGT. The CDR3 DNA follows: TGTGCCAGCAGTGGAAAAACAGGGTCGGGCCCCGTCGCCCAGCATTTT. Protein product: CASSGKTGSGPVAQHF.

A few counts support this clone. The sample contains more than one DNA sequence encoding this CDR3. The V call is TRBV28, the J call TRBJ1-5; no definite D call. The CDR3 spans 13 residues. The germline V gene has CDR1 MDHEN and CDR2 SYDVKM. V was trimmed by 7 bases and J by 0 bases, leaving 7 bases between them. This chain's CDR3 is CASIRNSNQPQHF. DNA for the CDR3: TGTGCCAGCATACGGAATAGCAATCAGCCCCAGCATTTT.

This sequence joins TRBV5-5 and TRBJ2-1; 11 bases map to TRBD1. Trimming took 2 bases from V and 6 from J; bases not matched to a gene: 7. The CDR3 contains 16 residues. Looked up from germline, CDR1 is SGHKS and CDR2 is YYEKEE (reference sequence). The CDR3 nucleotides read TGTGCCAGCAGCTTAGTCGGGACAGGGGGACTCAATGAGCAGTTCTTC. As protein: CASSLVGTGGLNEQFF.

The rearrangement joins TRBV11-2 to TRBJ1-6, with D unclear. CDR1 and CDR2 from the germline V gene are SGHAT and FQNNGV. The CDR3 consists of 14 residues. V was shortened by 1 base and J by 7 bases, with 8 bases between the two germline ends. The CDR3 spells CASSLGPENSPLHF. The CDR3 DNA follows: TGTGCCAGCAGCTTAGGACCCGAAAATTCACCCCTCCACTTT.

Details on this clone: Other DNA sequences in the sample encode the same CDR3. The chain has TRBV27 and TRBJ2-2, with a weak D call TRBD2 (5 bases). Trimming stripped 3 bases from V and 2 bases from J, with 10 bases between. Per germline, CDR1 MNHEY and CDR2 SMNVEV (reference sequence). CDR3 length: 15 amino acids. CDR3 protein: CASSFRGSNTGELFF. CDR3 sequence (DNA): TGTGCCAGCAGTTTTAGAGGGTCTAACACCGGGGAGCTGTTTTTT.

This clone was seen more than once but under ten times. A much larger clone differs by one base, so this may be a read error. In the same sample, other DNA sequences code for this CDR3. The chain links TRBV7-9 to TRBJ2-7, with D tentatively TRBD1 (6 bases). The CDR3 has 14 residues. Trimming left V 5 bases short and J 3 bases short, with 14 bases between. The germline gives CDR1 SEHNR, CDR2 FQNEAQ (reference sequence). The CDR3 here is CASSGQDSIYEQYF. In nucleotides, the CDR3 is TGTGCCAGCAGCGGGCAGGACAGTATCTACGAGCAGTACTTC. The full variable domain, completed using reference TRBV7-9 and TRBJ2-7, is DTGVSQNPRHKITKRGQNVTFRCDPISEHNRLYWYRQTLGQGPEFLTYFQNEAQLEKSRLLSDRFSAERPKGSFSTLEIQRTEQGDSAMYLCASSGQDSIYEQYFGPGTRLTVT.

The chain carries TRBV4-2 and TRBJ2-5; a possible D gene is TRBD2 (6 bases). The CDR3 is made up of 16 amino acids. V was shortened by 4 bases and J by 1 base, with 16 bases between the two germline ends. Germline CDR1 and CDR2: LGHNA and YNFKEQ. The CDR3 DNA follows: TGTGCCAGCAGCCCTGGGGTAGCGGACATCCAAGAGACCCAGTACTTC. Residues: CASSPGVADIQETQYF.

The chain combines TRBV30 with TRBJ1-6; 7 positions match TRBD1. Trimming at V came to 0 bases and at J to 7 bases, leaving 3 bases not matched to a gene. This CDR3 has 14 amino acids. CDR1 is GTSNPN and CDR2 is SVGIG in the germline V gene (reference sequence). The CDR3 DNA is TGTGCCTGGAGTGTACCGGACAGGAATTCACCCCTCCACTTT. Its protein product is CAWSVPDRNSPLHF. The full variable domain, in which reference TRBV30 and TRBJ1-6 provide the parts outside the CDR3, is SQTIHQWPATLVQPVGSPLSLECTVEGTSNPNLYWYRQAAGRGLQLLFYSVGIGQISSEVPQNLSASRPQDRQFILSSKKLLLSDSGFYLCAWSVPDRNSPLHFGNGTRLTVT.

This clone has only a few counts. The gene calls are TRBV18 and TRBJ2-5; D remains unclear. This CDR3 is 13 amino acids long. Trimming pared 0 bases from V and 1 base from J, leaving 3 bases between. Germline V gives CDR1 KGHSH, CDR2 LQKENI. Written as DNA, the CDR3 is TGTGCCAGCTCACCACCTCTCCAAGAGACCCAGTACTTC. It encodes CASSPPLQETQYF. The entire variable domain, with the rest obtained from reference TRBV18 and TRBJ2-5, is as follows: NAGVMQNPRHLVRRRGQEARLRCSPMKGHSHVYWYRQLPEEGLKFMVYLQKENIIDESGMPKERFSAEFPKEGPSILRIQQVVRGDSAAYFCASSPPLQETQYFGPGTRLLVL.

The gene calls are TRBV10-3 and TRBJ1-2; 10 bases line up with TRBD1. CDR3 size: 13 residues. After removal of 5 bases from V and 9 bases from J, the junction contained 6 bases not matched to a gene. Germline loops: CDR1 ENHRY, CDR2 SYGVKD. CDR3: CAISYGTGDSYTF. The CDR3 nucleotides are TGTGCCATCAGTTATGGGACAGGGGATAGCTACACCTTC.

The chain employs TRBV4-1 and TRBJ2-1, with D maybe TRBD1 (6 bases). The CDR3 is 13 residues long. V was clipped by 4 bases and J by 8 bases, with 12 bases between them. Germline loops: CDR1 MGHRA, CDR2 YSYEKL. The CDR3 is CASSLSQGYEQFF. The CDR3, as DNA: TGCGCCAGCAGCCTCTCTCAGGGGTATGAGCAGTTCTTC.

The CDR3, as DNA: TGTGCCAGCTCACCACGGAACAGTACAAAGCAGTACTTC. Encoded protein: CASSPRNSTKQYF. V and J are TRBV18 and TRBJ2-7; D ambiguous. The germline V gene encodes CDR1 KGHSH and CDR2 LQKENI. Trimming took 1 base from V and 8 from J, leaving 12 bases between them. CDR3 length: 13 residues. Complete variable domain (other parts from reference TRBV18 and TRBJ2-7): NAGVMQNPRHLVRRRGQEARLRCSPMKGHSHVYWYRQLPEEGLKFMVYLQKENIIDESGMPKERFSAEFPKEGPSILRIQQVVRGDSAAYFCASSPRNSTKQYFGPGTRLTVT.

The chain uses TRBV27 and TRBJ2-7; D is unclear. Deletions cut 10 bases from V and 3 bases from J, with 13 bases between. The CDR3 covers 12 residues. Germline loops: CDR1 MNHEY, CDR2 SMNVEV (reference sequence). The CDR3 spells CATLGPYYEQYF. The CDR3 nucleotides read TGTGCCACGTTAGGGCCCTACTACGAGCAGTACTTC.

The chain recombines TRBV28 with TRBJ1-1, with 8 bases identical to TRBD1. Trimming removed 5 bases from V and 9 bases from J; junction bases left unmatched: 11. Per the germline V gene, CDR1 is MDHEN and CDR2 is SYDVKM. The CDR3 has 14 amino acids. The CDR3 nucleotides are TGTGCCAGCAGTACAACCAGGGGGCTAGGGAAAGCTTTCTTT. It translates to CASSTTRGLGKAFF.